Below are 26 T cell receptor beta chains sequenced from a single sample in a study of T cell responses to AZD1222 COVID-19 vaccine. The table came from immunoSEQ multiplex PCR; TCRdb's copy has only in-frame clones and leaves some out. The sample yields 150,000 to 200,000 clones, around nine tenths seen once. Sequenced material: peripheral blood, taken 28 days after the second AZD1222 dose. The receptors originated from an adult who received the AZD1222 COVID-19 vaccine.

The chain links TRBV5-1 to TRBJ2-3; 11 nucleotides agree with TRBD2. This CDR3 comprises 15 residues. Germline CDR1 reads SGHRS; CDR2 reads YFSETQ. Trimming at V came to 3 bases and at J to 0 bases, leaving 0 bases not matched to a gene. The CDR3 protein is CASSSSGGSTDTQYF. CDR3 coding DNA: TGCGCCAGCAGCTCTAGCGGGGGGAGCACAGATACGCAGTATTTT.

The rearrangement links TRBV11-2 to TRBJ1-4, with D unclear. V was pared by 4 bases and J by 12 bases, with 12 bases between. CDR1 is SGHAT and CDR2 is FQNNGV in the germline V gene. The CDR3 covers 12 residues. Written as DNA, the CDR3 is TGTGCCAGCAGCTACCTGATGCCAGAACTGTTTTTT. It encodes CASSYLMPELFF.

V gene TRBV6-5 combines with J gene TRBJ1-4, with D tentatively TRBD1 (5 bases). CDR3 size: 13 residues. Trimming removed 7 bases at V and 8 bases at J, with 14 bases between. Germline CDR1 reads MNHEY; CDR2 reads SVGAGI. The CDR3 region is CASTWGGDEKLFF. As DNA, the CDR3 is TGTGCCAGCACCTGGGGAGGGGACGAAAAACTGTTTTTT.

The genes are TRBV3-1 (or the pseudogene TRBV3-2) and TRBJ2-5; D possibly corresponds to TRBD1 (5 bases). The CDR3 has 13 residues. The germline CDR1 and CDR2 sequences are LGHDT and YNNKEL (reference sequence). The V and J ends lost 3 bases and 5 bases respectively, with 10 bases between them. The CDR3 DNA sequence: TGTGCCAGCAGCCAGGGGCAGGAGGAGACCCAGTACTTC. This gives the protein CASSQGQEETQYF.

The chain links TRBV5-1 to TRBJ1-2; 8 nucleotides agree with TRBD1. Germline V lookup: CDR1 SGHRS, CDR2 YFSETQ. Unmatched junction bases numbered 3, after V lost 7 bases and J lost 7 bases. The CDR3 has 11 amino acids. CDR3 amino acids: CASQGASGYTF. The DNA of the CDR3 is TGCGCCAGCCAGGGGGCCAGTGGCTACACCTTC.

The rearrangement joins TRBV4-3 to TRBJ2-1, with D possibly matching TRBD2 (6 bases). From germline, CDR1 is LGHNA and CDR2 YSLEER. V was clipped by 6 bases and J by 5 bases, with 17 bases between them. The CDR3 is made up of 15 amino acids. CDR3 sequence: CASRPGLLIDNEQFF. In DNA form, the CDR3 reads TGCGCCAGCAGACCGGGACTTCTGATCGACAATGAGCAGTTCTTC.

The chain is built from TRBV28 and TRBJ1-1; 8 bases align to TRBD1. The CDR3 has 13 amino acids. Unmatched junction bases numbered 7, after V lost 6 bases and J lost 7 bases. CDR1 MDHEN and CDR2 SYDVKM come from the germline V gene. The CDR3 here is CASRPGGADEAFF. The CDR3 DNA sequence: TGTGCCAGCAGACCAGGGGGCGCGGATGAAGCTTTCTTT.

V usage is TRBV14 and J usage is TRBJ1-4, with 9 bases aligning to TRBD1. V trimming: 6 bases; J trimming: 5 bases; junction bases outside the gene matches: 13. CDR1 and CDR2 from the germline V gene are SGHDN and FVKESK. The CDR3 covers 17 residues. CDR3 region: CASSLDRGLVTNEKLFF. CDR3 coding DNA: TGTGCCAGCAGTTTGGACAGGGGATTGGTAACAAATGAAAAACTGTTTTTT.

The CDR3 spells CASGLVVGRDSNQPQHF. As DNA, the CDR3 is TGTGCTAGTGGTTTGGTCGTCGGGAGGGATAGCAATCAGCCCCAGCATTTT. V is TRBV12-5 and J is TRBJ1-5; D not certain. The V gene lost 0 bases and the J gene lost 0 bases, with 12 bases spanning the gap. The CDR3 spans 17 residues. CDR1 is LGHNT, CDR2 FRNRAP, per germline.

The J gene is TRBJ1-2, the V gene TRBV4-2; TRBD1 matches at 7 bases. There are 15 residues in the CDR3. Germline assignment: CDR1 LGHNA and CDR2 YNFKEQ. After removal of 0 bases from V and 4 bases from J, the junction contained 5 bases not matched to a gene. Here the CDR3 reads CASSQDLTGIYGYTF. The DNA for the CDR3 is TGTGCCAGCAGCCAAGACCTGACAGGGATCTATGGCTACACCTTC.

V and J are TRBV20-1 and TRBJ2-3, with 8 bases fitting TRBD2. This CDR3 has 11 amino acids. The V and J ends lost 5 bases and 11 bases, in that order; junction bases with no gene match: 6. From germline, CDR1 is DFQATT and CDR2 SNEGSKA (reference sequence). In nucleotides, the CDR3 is TGCAGTGCTTTGAGCGGGGGTAAGCAGTATTTT. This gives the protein CSALSGGKQYF.

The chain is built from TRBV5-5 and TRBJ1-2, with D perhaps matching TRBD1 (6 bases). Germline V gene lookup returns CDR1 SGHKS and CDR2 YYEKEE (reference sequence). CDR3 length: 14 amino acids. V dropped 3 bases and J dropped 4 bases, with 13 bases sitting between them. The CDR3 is CASSSQTGPYGYTF. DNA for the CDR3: TGTGCCAGCAGCTCCCAGACAGGCCCCTATGGCTACACCTTC.

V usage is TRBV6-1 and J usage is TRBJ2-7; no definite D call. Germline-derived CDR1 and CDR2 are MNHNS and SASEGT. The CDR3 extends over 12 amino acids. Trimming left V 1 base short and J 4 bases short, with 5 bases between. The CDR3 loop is CASSEGWYEQYF. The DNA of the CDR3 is TGTGCCAGCAGTGAAGGTTGGTACGAGCAGTACTTC.

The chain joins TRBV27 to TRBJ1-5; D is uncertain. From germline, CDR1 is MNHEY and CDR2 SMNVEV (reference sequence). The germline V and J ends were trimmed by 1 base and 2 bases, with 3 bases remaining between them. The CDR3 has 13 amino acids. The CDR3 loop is CASSLFRNQPQHF. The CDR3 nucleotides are TGTGCCAGCAGTTTATTTCGCAATCAGCCCCAGCATTTT.

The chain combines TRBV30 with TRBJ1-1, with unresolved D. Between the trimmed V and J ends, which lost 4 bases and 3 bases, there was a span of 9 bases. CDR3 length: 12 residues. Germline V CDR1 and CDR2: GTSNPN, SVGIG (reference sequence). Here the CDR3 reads CAWKLLYTEAFF. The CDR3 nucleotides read TGTGCCTGGAAACTGCTTTACACTGAAGCTTTCTTT.

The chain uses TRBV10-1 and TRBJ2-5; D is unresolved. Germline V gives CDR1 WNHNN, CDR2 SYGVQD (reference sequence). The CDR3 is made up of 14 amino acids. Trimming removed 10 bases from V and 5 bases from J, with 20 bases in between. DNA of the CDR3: TGCGCCACCGGGTATTCAAAGGATCGGGAGACCCAGTACTTC. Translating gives CATGYSKDRETQYF.

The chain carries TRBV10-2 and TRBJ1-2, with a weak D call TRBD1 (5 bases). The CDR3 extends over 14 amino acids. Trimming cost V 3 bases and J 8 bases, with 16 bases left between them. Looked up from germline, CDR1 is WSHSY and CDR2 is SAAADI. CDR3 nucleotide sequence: TGCGCCAGCAGTGATCGAGCAGGGTGGGAAGGCTACACCTTC. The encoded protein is CASSDRAGWEGYTF.

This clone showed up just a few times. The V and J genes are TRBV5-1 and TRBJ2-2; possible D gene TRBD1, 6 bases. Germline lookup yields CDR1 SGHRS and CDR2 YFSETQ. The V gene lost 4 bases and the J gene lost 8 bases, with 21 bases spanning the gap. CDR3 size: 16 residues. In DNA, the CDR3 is TGCGCCAGCAGCGCCCGGGACACAGGGTCAGCGGGGGAGCTGTTTTTT. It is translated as CASSARDTGSAGELFF.

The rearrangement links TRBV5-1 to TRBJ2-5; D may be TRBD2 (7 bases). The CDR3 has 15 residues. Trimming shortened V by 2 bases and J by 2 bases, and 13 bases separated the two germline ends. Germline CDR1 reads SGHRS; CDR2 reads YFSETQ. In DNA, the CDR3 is TGCGCCAGCAGCTTAGGGGGGGTAAAACAAGAGACCCAGTACTTC. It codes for CASSLGGVKQETQYF.

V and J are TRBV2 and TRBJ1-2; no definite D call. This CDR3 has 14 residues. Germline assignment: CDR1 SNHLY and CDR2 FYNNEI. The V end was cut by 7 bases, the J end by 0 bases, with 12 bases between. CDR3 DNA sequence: TGTGCCAGCAAACTAACCTATTCTAACTATGGCTACACCTTC. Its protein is CASKLTYSNYGYTF.

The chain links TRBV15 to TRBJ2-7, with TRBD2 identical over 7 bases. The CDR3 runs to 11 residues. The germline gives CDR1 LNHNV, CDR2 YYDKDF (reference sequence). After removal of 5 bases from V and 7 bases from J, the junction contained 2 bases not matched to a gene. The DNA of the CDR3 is TGTGCCACCAGCGGTAGCGGGGAGCAGTACTTC. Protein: CATSGSGEQYF. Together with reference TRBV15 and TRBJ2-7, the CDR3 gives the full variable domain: DAMVIQNPRYQVTQFGKPVTLSCSQTLNHNVMYWYQQKSSQAPKLLFHYYDKDFNNEADTPDNFQSRRPNTSFCFLDIRSPGLGDTAMYLCATSGSGEQYFGPGTRLTVT.

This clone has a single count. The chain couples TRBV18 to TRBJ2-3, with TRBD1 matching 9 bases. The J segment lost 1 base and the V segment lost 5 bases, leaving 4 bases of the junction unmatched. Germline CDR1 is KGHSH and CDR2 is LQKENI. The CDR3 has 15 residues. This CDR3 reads CASSAGQGGTDTQYF. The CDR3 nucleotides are TGTGCCAGCTCAGCGGGACAGGGCGGCACAGATACGCAGTATTTT.

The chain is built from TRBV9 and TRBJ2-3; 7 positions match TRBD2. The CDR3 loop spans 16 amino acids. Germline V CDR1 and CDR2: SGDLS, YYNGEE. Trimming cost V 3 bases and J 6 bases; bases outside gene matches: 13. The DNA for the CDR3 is TGTGCCAGCAGCGCTTACGGCGCGGGGGAGAGGGATACGCAGTATTTT. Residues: CASSAYGAGERDTQYF.

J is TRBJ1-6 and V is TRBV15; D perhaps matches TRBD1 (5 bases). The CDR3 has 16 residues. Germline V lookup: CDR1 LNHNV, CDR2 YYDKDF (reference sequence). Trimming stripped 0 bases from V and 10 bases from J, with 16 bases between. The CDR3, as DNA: TGTGCCACCAGCAGAGATATTGGGGGGGAAGGCTCACCCCTCCACTTT. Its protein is CATSRDIGGEGSPLHF.

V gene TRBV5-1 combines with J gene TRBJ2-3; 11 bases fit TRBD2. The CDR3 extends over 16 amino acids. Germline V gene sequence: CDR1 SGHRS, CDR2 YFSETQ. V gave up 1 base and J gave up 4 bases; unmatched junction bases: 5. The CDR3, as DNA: TGCGCCAGCAGCTTGTTAGCGGGGGGGCCAGCAGATACGCAGTATTTT. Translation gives CASSLLAGGPADTQYF.

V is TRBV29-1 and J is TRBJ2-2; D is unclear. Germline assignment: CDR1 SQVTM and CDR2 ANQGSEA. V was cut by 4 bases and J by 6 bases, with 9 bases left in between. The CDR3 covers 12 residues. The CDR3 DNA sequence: TGCAGCGTTGGATCGCCCGCCGGGGAGCTGTTTTTT. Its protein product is CSVGSPAGELFF.